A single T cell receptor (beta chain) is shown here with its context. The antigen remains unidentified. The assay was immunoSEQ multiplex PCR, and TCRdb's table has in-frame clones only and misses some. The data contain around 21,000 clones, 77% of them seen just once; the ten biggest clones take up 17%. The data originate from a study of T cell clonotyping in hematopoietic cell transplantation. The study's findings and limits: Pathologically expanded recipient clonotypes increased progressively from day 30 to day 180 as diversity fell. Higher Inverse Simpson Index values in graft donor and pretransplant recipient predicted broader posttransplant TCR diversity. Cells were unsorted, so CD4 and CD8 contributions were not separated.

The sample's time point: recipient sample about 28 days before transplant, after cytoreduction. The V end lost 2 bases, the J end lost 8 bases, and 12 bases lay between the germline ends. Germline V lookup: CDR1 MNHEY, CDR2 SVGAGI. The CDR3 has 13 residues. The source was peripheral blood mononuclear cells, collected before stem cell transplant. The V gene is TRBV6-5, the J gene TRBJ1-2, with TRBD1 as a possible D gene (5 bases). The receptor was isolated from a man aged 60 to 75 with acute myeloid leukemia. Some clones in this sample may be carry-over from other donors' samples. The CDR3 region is CASSYEGYLGYTF. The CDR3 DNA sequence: TGTGCCAGCAGTTACGAGGGGTATCTCGGCTACACCTTC.